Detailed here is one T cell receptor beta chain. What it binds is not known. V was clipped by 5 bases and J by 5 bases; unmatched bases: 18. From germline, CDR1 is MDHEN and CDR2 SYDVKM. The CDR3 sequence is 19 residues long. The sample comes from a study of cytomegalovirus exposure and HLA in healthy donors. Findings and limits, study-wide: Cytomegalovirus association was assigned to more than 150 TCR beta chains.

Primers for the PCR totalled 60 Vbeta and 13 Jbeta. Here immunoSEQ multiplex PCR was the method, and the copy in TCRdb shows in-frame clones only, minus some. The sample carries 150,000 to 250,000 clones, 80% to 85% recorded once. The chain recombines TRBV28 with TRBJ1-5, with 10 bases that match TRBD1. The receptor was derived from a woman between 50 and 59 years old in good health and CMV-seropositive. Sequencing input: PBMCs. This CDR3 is CASSIADRGDWGTDQPQHF. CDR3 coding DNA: TGTGCCAGCAGTATTGCGGACAGGGGGGACTGGGGGACCGATCAGCCCCAGCATTTT.